A selection of T cell receptor beta chains follows, all from one sample in a study of blood T cell repertoires in COVID-19. Sequencing was performed with immunoSEQ multiplex PCR; in TCRdb, only in-frame clones are kept and a portion is missing. Among around 270,000 clones listed, about nine tenths were seen once. Sequenced sample: peripheral blood. The source of these receptors is a man aged 35-49 years who had recovered from COVID-19. The CDR3 runs from the conserved cysteine through the conserved F or W. The order of the fields is CDR3 protein, CDR3 DNA, J gene, V gene, clone size, CDR3 length, D gene. A D gene is named only where the DNA matches it firmly. Expanded clones get a size class; other rows say once, few or many, or leave the size out.

CDR3: CASSLQGTEAFF; DNA: TGTGCCAGCTCCCTCCAGGGAACTGAAGCTTTCTTT; J: TRBJ1-1; V: TRBV18; size: .; length: 12; D: .
CDR3: CASSLTRTGETQYF; DNA: TGTGCCAGCAGTTTAACCCGGACAGGGGAGACCCAGTACTTC; J: TRBJ2-5; V: TRBV6-2/TRBV6-3; size: .; length: 14; D: TRBD1
CDR3: CAIRDSLRGGGELFF; DNA: TGTGCCATCCGGGACAGCCTCCGAGGGGGCGGGGAGCTGTTTTTT; J: TRBJ2-2; V: TRBV6-5; size: .; length: 15; D: TRBD1
CDR3: CASARSGSRSYNEQFF; DNA: TGTGCCAGCGCACGGAGCGGGAGTCGTTCCTACAATGAGCAGTTCTTC; J: TRBJ2-1; V: TRBV27; size: .; length: 16; D: TRBD2
CDR3: CASSPTAQGEGDTQYF; DNA: TGTGCCAGCAGCCCCACAGCACAGGGAGAGGGGGATACGCAGTATTTT; J: TRBJ2-3; V: TRBV7-3; size: .; length: 16; D: .
CDR3: CASSRPPGFEETQYF; DNA: TGTGCCAGCAGCCGACCCCCCGGGTTTGAAGAGACCCAGTACTTC; J: TRBJ2-5; V: TRBV5-4; size: .; length: 15; D: .
CDR3: CASSQEGDRTYEQYF; DNA: TGTGCCAGCAGCCAAGAGGGGGACAGGACCTACGAGCAGTACTTC; J: TRBJ2-7; V: TRBV2; size: .; length: 15; D: TRBD1
CDR3: CATGRQAGTGELFF; DNA: TGTGCCACGGGAAGGCAGGCAGGCACCGGGGAGCTGTTTTTT; J: TRBJ2-2; V: TRBV7-9; size: .; length: 14; D: .
CDR3: CASSRSRKAADPYGYTF; DNA: TGTGCCAGCTCACGATCTCGGAAAGCGGCCGACCCCTATGGCTACACCTTC; J: TRBJ1-2; V: TRBV18; size: once; length: 17; D: .
CDR3: CTSSQDPWDKGYHQETQYF; DNA: TGCACCAGCAGCCAAGATCCCTGGGACAAGGGCTACCACCAAGAGACCCAGTACTTC; J: TRBJ2-5; V: TRBV1; size: .; length: 19; D: .
CDR3: CASSIMSRRTDQHF; DNA: TGTGCCAGTAGTATCATGAGTCGTCGGACAGACCAGCATTTT; J: TRBJ1-5; V: TRBV19; size: few; length: 14; D: .
CDR3: CASTPRLAGGPQNPGELFF; DNA: TGTGCCAGCACCCCCCGACTAGCGGGAGGACCTCAAAACCCCGGGGAGCTGTTTTTT; J: TRBJ2-2; V: TRBV9; size: .; length: 19; D: TRBD2
CDR3: CASSQDWTGNGYTF; DNA: TGCGCCAGCAGCCAAGACTGGACAGGGAATGGCTACACCTTC; J: TRBJ1-2; V: TRBV4-3; size: .; length: 14; D: TRBD1
CDR3: CASRPTGSGQPQHF; DNA: TGTGCCAGCAGACCAACAGGGTCAGGACAGCCCCAGCATTTT; J: TRBJ1-5; V: TRBV6-5; size: .; length: 14; D: .
CDR3: CAWRRSGRVQGTQYF; DNA: TGTGCCTGGAGGCGCAGCGGGAGGGTGCAGGGTACGCAGTATTTT; J: TRBJ2-3; V: TRBV30; size: .; length: 15; D: TRBD2
CDR3: CASSLTSVGNEQFF; DNA: TGTGCCAGCAGCTTAACTAGCGTGGGCAATGAGCAGTTCTTC; J: TRBJ2-1; V: TRBV5-4; size: .; length: 14; D: TRBD2
CDR3: CASSVGLAGGNEQYF; DNA: TGTGCCAGCAGCGTAGGGTTGGCAGGGGGCAACGAGCAGTACTTC; J: TRBJ2-7; V: TRBV9; size: .; length: 15; D: TRBD1
CDR3: CASSSGGGGSYEQYF; DNA: TGTGCCAGCAGTTCCGGGGGGGGCGGTTCCTACGAGCAGTACTTC; J: TRBJ2-7; V: TRBV28; size: .; length: 15; D: TRBD2
CDR3: CASSPRTSGPYEQYF; DNA: TGCGCCAGCAGCCCAAGGACTAGCGGGCCTTACGAGCAGTACTTC; J: TRBJ2-7; V: TRBV5-1; size: .; length: 15; D: TRBD2
CDR3: CASSQEKGRQGVVNEQFF; DNA: TGCGCCAGCAGCCAAGAAAAGGGAAGACAGGGGGTCGTGAATGAGCAGTTCTTC; J: TRBJ2-1; V: TRBV4-3; size: .; length: 18; D: TRBD1
CDR3: CASRSRAADTQYF; DNA: TGTGCCAGTAGATCCCGCGCGGCAGATACGCAGTATTTT; J: TRBJ2-3; V: TRBV19; size: .; length: 13; D: .
CDR3: CASREAGGLLTDTQYF; DNA: TGTGCCAGTAGGGAGGCAGGGGGCCTTCTCACAGATACGCAGTATTTT; J: TRBJ2-3; V: TRBV19; size: .; length: 16; D: TRBD1
CDR3: CASKLAGVAGELFF; DNA: TGTGCCAGCAAGCTAGCGGGAGTTGCCGGGGAGCTGTTTTTT; J: TRBJ2-2; V: TRBV2; size: .; length: 14; D: TRBD2
CDR3: CASSSTTRDYQRTDTQYF; DNA: TGTGCCAGCAGCTCCACTACCCGGGACTACCAACGCACAGATACGCAGTATTTT; J: TRBJ2-3; V: TRBV11-2; size: .; length: 18; D: TRBD2
CDR3: CASSPRGGREQYF; DNA: TGTGCCAGCAGCCCGAGGGGGGGAAGGGAGCAGTACTTC; J: TRBJ2-7; V: TRBV12-3/TRBV12-4; size: .; length: 13; D: .
CDR3: CAISTGGTGEKLFF; DNA: TGTGCCATCAGTACAGGGGGCACGGGTGAAAAACTGTTTTTT; J: TRBJ1-4; V: TRBV10-3; size: once; length: 14; D: TRBD1
CDR3: CAISDLAGGNEQFF; DNA: TGTGCCATCAGTGACTTAGCGGGAGGCAATGAGCAGTTCTTC; J: TRBJ2-1; V: TRBV10-3; size: .; length: 14; D: TRBD2
CDR3: CATPAKGVSYGYTF; DNA: TGTGCCACCCCGGCTAAGGGAGTTAGCTATGGCTACACCTTC; J: TRBJ1-2; V: TRBV19; size: .; length: 14; D: .